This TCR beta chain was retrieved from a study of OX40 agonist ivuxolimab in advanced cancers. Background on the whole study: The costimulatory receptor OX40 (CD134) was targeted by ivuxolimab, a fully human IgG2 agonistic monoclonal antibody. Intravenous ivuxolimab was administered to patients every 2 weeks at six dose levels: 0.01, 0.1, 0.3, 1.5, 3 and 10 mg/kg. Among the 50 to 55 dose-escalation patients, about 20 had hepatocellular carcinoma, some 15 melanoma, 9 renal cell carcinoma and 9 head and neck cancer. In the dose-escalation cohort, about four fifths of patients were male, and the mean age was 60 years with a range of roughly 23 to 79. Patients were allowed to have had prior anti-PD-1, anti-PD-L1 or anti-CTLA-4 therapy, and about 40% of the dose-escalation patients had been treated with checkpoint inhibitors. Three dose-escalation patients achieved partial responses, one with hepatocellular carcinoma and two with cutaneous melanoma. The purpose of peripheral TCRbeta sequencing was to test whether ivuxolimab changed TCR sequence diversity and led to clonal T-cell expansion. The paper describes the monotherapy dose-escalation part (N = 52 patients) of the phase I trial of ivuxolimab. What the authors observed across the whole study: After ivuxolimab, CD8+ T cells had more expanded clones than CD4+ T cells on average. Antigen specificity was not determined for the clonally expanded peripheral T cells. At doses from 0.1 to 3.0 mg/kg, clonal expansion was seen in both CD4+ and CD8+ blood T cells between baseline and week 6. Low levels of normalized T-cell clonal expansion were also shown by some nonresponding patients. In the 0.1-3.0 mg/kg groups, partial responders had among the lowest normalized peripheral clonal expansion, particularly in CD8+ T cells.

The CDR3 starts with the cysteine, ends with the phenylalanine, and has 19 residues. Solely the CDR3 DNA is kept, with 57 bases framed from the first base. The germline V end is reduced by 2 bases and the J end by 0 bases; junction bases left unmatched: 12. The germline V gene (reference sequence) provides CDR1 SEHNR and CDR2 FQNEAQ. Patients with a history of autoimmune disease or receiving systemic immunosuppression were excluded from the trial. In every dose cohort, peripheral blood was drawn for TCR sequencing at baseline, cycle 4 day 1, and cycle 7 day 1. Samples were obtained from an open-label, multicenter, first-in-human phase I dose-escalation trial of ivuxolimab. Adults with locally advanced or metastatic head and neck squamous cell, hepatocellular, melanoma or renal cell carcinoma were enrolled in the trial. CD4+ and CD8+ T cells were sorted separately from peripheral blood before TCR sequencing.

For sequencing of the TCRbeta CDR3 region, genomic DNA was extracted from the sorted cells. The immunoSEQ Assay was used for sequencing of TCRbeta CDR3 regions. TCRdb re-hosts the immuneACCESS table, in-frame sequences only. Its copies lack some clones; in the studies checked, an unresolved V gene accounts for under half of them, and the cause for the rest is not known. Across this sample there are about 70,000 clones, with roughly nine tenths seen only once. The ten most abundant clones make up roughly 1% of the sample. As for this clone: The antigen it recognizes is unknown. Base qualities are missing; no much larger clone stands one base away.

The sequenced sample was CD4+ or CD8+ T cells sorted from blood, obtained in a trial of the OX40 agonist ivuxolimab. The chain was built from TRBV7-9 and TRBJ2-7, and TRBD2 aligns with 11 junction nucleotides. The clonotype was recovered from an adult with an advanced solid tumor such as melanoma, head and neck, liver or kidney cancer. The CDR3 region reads CASSLTRLGLAGASYEQYF. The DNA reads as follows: TGTGCCAGCAGCTTAACCCGACTCGGACTAGCGGGCGCCTCCTACGAGCAGTACTTC.